The 27 T cell receptor beta chains below were found in one sample sequenced in a study of cytomegalovirus exposure and HLA in healthy donors. 13 Jbeta primers and 60 Vbeta primers were used for the PCR. Profiled with immunoSEQ multiplex PCR; TCRdb holds only in-frame clones, not every one. This table has approximately 100,000 clones, about 80% appearing once. The source material was PBMCs. All receptors derive from a woman aged 40 to 49 in good health and CMV-seronegative.

The chain joins TRBV5-5 to TRBJ1-1; D is ambiguous. V lost 2 bases to trimming and J lost 9 bases, with 14 bases between them. Germline loops: CDR1 SGHKS, CDR2 YYEKEE (reference sequence). The CDR3 loop spans 13 amino acids. In DNA form, the CDR3 reads TGTGCCAGCAGCTTAGCCGGGAAGGATCAAGCTTTCTTT. Its translation is CASSLAGKDQAFF.

The rearrangement joins TRBV2 to TRBJ2-4; 12 nucleotides agree with TRBD2. The CDR3 totals 18 residues. After removal of 5 bases from V and 1 base from J, the junction contained 9 bases not matched to a gene. Germline V CDR1 and CDR2: SNHLY, FYNNEI. The CDR3 is CASSLTSGGLHAKNIQYF. CDR3 sequence (DNA): TGTGCCAGCAGTTTGACTAGCGGGGGCCTCCACGCCAAAAACATTCAGTACTTC.

The gene calls are TRBV2 and TRBJ1-5; the D gene is possibly TRBD1 (6 bases). V lost 3 bases and J lost 5, with 8 bases in between. The germline V gene has CDR1 SNHLY and CDR2 FYNNEI. The CDR3 has 13 residues. The CDR3 region is CASSEDSHQPQHF. CDR3 coding DNA: TGTGCCAGCAGTGAGGACAGCCATCAGCCCCAGCATTTT.

This sequence joins TRBV27 and TRBJ2-1; TRBD1 matches at 7 bases. V shed 6 bases and J 7 bases; nucleotides not matched to a gene: 12. Germline V gives CDR1 MNHEY, CDR2 SMNVEV (reference sequence). The CDR3 covers 15 residues. This CDR3 reads CASSLRDRQGNEQFF. The CDR3 DNA sequence: TGTGCCAGCAGCTTAAGGGACAGACAGGGAAATGAGCAGTTCTTC.

The V and J genes are TRBV5-1 and TRBJ1-2; D is possibly TRBD1 (6 bases). CDR3 length: 12 residues. With 2 bases removed from V and 8 bases from J, the gap between germline ends came to 10 bases. CDR1 and CDR2 (germline): SGHRS, YFSETQ. Written as DNA, the CDR3 is TGCGCCAGCAGCTTTGGACAGAGCGGCTACACCTTC. It yields the protein CASSFGQSGYTF.

This chain joins TRBV5-4 and TRBJ2-7; D is undetermined. CDR1 and CDR2 (germline): SGHNT, YYREEE (reference sequence). The CDR3 length is 13 residues. V lost 0 bases to trimming and J lost 2 bases, with 6 bases between them. Here the CDR3 reads CASSLVRAYEQYF. In nucleotides, the CDR3 is TGTGCCAGCAGCTTGGTCCGGGCCTACGAGCAGTACTTC.

The chain links TRBV4-2 to TRBJ1-4, with D uncertain. The ends were cut back, 0 bases at V and 5 bases at J, with 13 bases in the middle. Germline lookup yields CDR1 LGHNA and CDR2 YNFKEQ. The CDR3 consists of 16 residues. The DNA of the CDR3 is TGTGCCAGCAGCCAAGATCGCGGCGGGCAAAATGAAAAACTGTTTTTT. It is translated as CASSQDRGGQNEKLFF.

The chain recombines TRBV28 with TRBJ1-5, with D unclear. The V and J ends lost 10 bases and 4 bases respectively, with 8 bases between them. CDR1 and CDR2 (germline): MDHEN, SYDVKM. This CDR3 spans 11 amino acids. CDR3 protein: CATPGNQPQHF. Written as DNA, the CDR3 is TGTGCCACCCCGGGAAATCAGCCCCAGCATTTT.

The chain employs TRBV6-5 and TRBJ1-3; D remains unclear. CDR3 length equals 13 residues. The germline gives CDR1 MNHEY, CDR2 SVGAGI. Trimming cost V 6 bases and J 3 bases, with 9 bases left between them. The CDR3 DNA reads TGTGCCAGCAGGCAATGGAGTGGAAACACCATATATTTT. It yields the protein CASRQWSGNTIYF.

This chain uses TRBV29-1 with TRBJ2-1; 15 positions match TRBD2. The germline V gene has CDR1 SQVTM and CDR2 ANQGSEA. The V and J ends lost 4 bases and 8 bases, in that order; junction bases with no gene match: 3. The CDR3 runs to 14 residues. This CDR3 is CSVGTSGGAHEQFF. The CDR3 DNA sequence: TGCAGCGTTGGGACTAGCGGGGGGGCGCATGAGCAGTTCTTC.

This clone was counted once. The chain recombines TRBV6-1 with TRBJ2-7, with TRBD1 as a possible D gene (5 bases). This CDR3 is 13 amino acids long. Trimming cost V 5 bases and J 3 bases, with 11 bases left between them. The germline V gene has CDR1 MNHNS and CDR2 SASEGT. The CDR3 spells CASSRSTDYEQYF. CDR3 bases: TGTGCCAGCAGTCGGTCGACAGACTACGAGCAGTACTTC.

V is TRBV7-2 and J is TRBJ2-1, with a possible D match to TRBD1 (6 bases). The germline CDR1 and CDR2 sequences are SGHTA and FQGNSA. The V end lost 6 bases, the J end lost 0 bases, and 12 bases lay between the germline ends. The CDR3 has 15 amino acids. The CDR3 protein is CASSYDRSSYNEQFF. The CDR3 DNA is TGTGCCAGCAGTTACGACAGGAGCTCCTACAATGAGCAGTTCTTC.

The genes are TRBV18 and TRBJ2-1, with 10 bases that match TRBD2. The CDR3 is made up of 14 amino acids. Germline trimming cut 3 bases from V and 7 bases from J; bases unmatched to any gene: 3. Germline assignment: CDR1 KGHSH and CDR2 LQKENI. The CDR3 nucleotides are TGTGCCAGCTCACCTGCTAGCGGGAGTAATGAGCAGTTCTTC. It encodes CASSPASGSNEQFF.

The count of this clone is one. V usage is TRBV6-6 and J usage is TRBJ1-1; D gene uncertain. Trimming took off 8 bases at V and 1 base at J, with 8 bases between the two ends. The CDR3 contains 12 residues. Looked up from germline, CDR1 is MNHNY and CDR2 is SVGAGI (reference sequence). As DNA, the CDR3 is TGTGCCAGCTTACGAGCGAACACTGAAGCTTTCTTT. Translation: CASLRANTEAFF.

The chain uses TRBV4-1 and TRBJ1-5; weak D call: TRBD1 (6 bases). Germline V gene sequence: CDR1 MGHRA, CDR2 YSYEKL. V lost 4 bases, J lost 6 bases, and 16 bases lay in between. This CDR3 comprises 15 residues. CDR3 coding DNA: TGCGCCAGCAGCCGTATAGCAGGGGTTTCTCAGCCCCAGCATTTT. It is translated as CASSRIAGVSQPQHF.

CDR3 coding DNA: TGTGCCAGCAGTTGGGGCAGGGGGTTTATGAACACTGAAGCTTTCTTT. Translation: CASSWGRGFMNTEAFF. The gene calls are TRBV27 and TRBJ1-1; 7 bases are shared with TRBD1. Germline lookup yields CDR1 MNHEY and CDR2 SMNVEV (reference sequence). The length of the CDR3 is 16 residues. With V trimmed by 4 bases and J by 0 bases, 8 bases remained unmatched.

The rearrangement joins TRBV27 to TRBJ2-1; D might be TRBD1 (6 bases). The ends were cut back, 2 bases at V and 16 bases at J, with 18 bases in the middle. Germline V gene lookup returns CDR1 MNHEY and CDR2 SMNVEV (reference sequence). The CDR3 runs to 13 residues. DNA of the CDR3: TGTGCCAGCAGTTTAGGGGCGACAGGAGAACCCTTCTTC. Its protein is CASSLGATGEPFF.

The sample holds one count of this clone. This rearrangement joins TRBV28 to TRBJ2-7; D unclear. CDR1 is MDHEN and CDR2 is SYDVKM in the germline V gene. The ends were cut back, 4 bases at V and 3 bases at J, with 10 bases in the middle. This CDR3 has 13 amino acids. CDR3 protein: CASSSPGYYEQYF. The DNA of the CDR3 is TGTGCCAGCAGTTCCCCAGGTTACTACGAGCAGTACTTC.

The rearrangement uses TRBV28 and TRBJ1-3; possibly TRBD1 for D (6 bases). Trimming pared 6 bases from V and 3 bases from J, leaving 12 bases between. Germline loops: CDR1 MDHEN, CDR2 SYDVKM. This CDR3 spans 14 amino acids. The CDR3 region is CASSLTGLGNTIYF. CDR3 DNA: TGTGCCAGCAGCCTTACAGGGCTTGGAAACACCATATATTTT. Full variable domain (missing parts from reference TRBV28 and TRBJ1-3): DVKVTQSSRYLVKRTGEKVFLECVQDMDHENMFWYRQDPGLGLRLIYFSYDVKMKEKGDIPEGYSVSREKKERFSLILESASTNQTSMYLCASSLTGLGNTIYFGEGSWLTVV.

The chain employs TRBV2 and TRBJ2-3, with TRBD2 matching 10 bases. Germline V lookup: CDR1 SNHLY, CDR2 FYNNEI. After removal of 2 bases from V and 5 bases from J, the junction contained 7 bases not matched to a gene. The CDR3 is 16 residues long. The CDR3 region has the DNA TGTGCCAGCAGTGAAACGGCTAGCGGGGGTGTAGATACGCAGTATTTT. It specifies CASSETASGGVDTQYF.

This clone has just a few counts. The chain is built from TRBV6-5 and TRBJ2-7; TRBD1 might be the D (5 bases). The V gene's germline CDR1 is MNHEY and CDR2 SVGAGI. The CDR3 extends over 11 amino acids. V was trimmed by 2 bases and J by 6 bases, leaving 5 bases between them. The CDR3 region has the DNA TGTGCCAGCAGTTACAGGGGCGAGCAGTACTTC. It is translated as CASSYRGEQYF.

The chain links TRBV30 to TRBJ1-5; 7 bases agree with TRBD1. The trim removed 6 bases at V and 3 bases at J, leaving 5 bases unmatched. The CDR3 has 13 residues. Germline loops: CDR1 GTSNPN, CDR2 SVGIG (reference sequence). CDR3 sequence reads: CACSDRINQPQHF. In DNA, the CDR3 is TGTGCCTGCTCGGACAGGATCAATCAGCCCCAGCATTTT.

This clone appeared a single time. The chain carries TRBV30 and TRBJ1-5; a possible D gene is TRBD1 (5 bases). This CDR3 contains 14 residues. The germline gives CDR1 GTSNPN, CDR2 SVGIG (reference sequence). Trimming pared 0 bases from V and 9 bases from J, leaving 15 bases between. In DNA form, the CDR3 reads TGTGCCTGGAGTGTAAGCAGGGAAGGCCGGCCCCAGCATTTT. It yields the protein CAWSVSREGRPQHF.

This clone was counted between two and nine times. The J gene is TRBJ1-5, the V gene TRBV10-2, with 7 bases aligning to TRBD1. Germline CDR1 WSHSY, CDR2 SAAADI. V was pared by 4 bases and J by 6 bases, with 6 bases of the junction left unmatched. The CDR3 spans 14 residues. The CDR3 reads CASSVGGEGQPQHF. CDR3 sequence (DNA): TGCGCCAGCAGTGTAGGGGGCGAGGGTCAGCCCCAGCATTTT.

The chain uses TRBV7-9 and TRBJ2-7, with a tentative D call TRBD1 (5 bases). Looked up from germline, CDR1 is SEHNR and CDR2 is FQNEAQ (reference sequence). The V end lost 3 bases, the J end lost 6 bases, and 15 bases lay between the germline ends. CDR3 length: 14 residues. CDR3 protein: CASSFGAAEIEQYF. The CDR3 nucleotides read TGTGCCAGCAGCTTTGGGGCGGCGGAGATCGAGCAGTACTTC.

The chain combines TRBV28 with TRBJ2-3; D uncertain. CDR1 and CDR2 from the germline V gene are MDHEN and SYDVKM. The CDR3 length is 16 residues. V was shortened by 2 bases and J by 3 bases, with 15 bases between the two germline ends. CDR3 sequence reads: CASSLKRLADTDTQYF. The CDR3 nucleotides are TGTGCCAGCAGTTTAAAACGACTCGCGGATACAGATACGCAGTATTTT.

This clone was seen a few times. The chain carries TRBV28 and TRBJ2-4; maybe TRBD1 (5 bases). The CDR3 contains 13 residues. Germline lookup yields CDR1 MDHEN and CDR2 SYDVKM. The ends were cut back, 2 bases at V and 5 bases at J, with 7 bases in the middle. The CDR3 here is CASSLIQENIQYF. The CDR3, as DNA: TGTGCCAGCAGTTTAATACAGGAAAACATTCAGTACTTC.